These 25 T cell receptor beta chains were all obtained from the same sample, sequenced in a study of T cells in Graves' hyperthyroidism and ophthalmopathy. RNA transcripts yielded amplified TCR beta CDR3 regions. During a first-round RT-PCR of the TCR CDR3, the HTBI primer set was used. TCRdb re-called the multiplex PCR reads with MiXCR, one entry per CDR3 protein. The sample records more than 550,000 distinct CDR3 sequences, 18% being singletons. Sequencing input: blood. These receptors were obtained from a woman between 45 and 65 years old with Graves' hyperthyroidism that later progressed to Graves' ophthalmopathy.

This clonotype appeared a few times. The chain links TRBV2 to TRBJ2-7; possible D gene TRBD1, 6 bases. The length of the CDR3 is 15 residues. The germline V gene has CDR1 SNHLY and CDR2 FYNNEI. With 3 bases removed from V and 2 bases from J, the gap between germline ends came to 14 bases. The CDR3 bases are TGTGCCAGCAGTGAGCCCGGGACACCAGCCTACGAGCAGTACTTC. Translating gives CASSEPGTPAYEQYF. Supplemented by reference TRBV2 and TRBJ2-7, the full variable domain reads EPEVTQTPSHQVTQMGQEVILRCVPISNHLYFYWYRQILGQKVEFLVSFYNNEISEKSEIFDDQFSVERPDGSNFTLKIRSTKLEDSAMYFCASSEPGTPAYEQYFGPGTRLTVT.

V gene TRBV19 combines with J gene TRBJ1-6, with D tentatively TRBD1 (6 bases). The germline CDR1 and CDR2 sequences are LNHDA and SQIVND (reference sequence). V was clipped by 2 bases and J by 5 bases, with 13 bases between them. The CDR3 has 16 residues. CDR3 in amino acids: CASSIRAGANNSPLHF. The CDR3 DNA reads as TGTGCCAGTAGTATACGGGCAGGGGCGAATAATTCACCCCTCCACTTT.

The sample holds a few counts of this clonotype. The chain has TRBV24-1 and TRBJ2-1, with 8 bases fitting TRBD1. Germline V gene sequence: CDR1 KGHDR, CDR2 SFDVKD. This CDR3 spans 15 amino acids. J gave up 9 bases and V 3 bases, and 9 bases lay outside the gene matches. The CDR3 loop reads CATSDARGQEGEQFF. CDR3 in DNA: TGTGCCACCAGTGATGCCCGGGGACAGGAGGGTGAGCAGTTCTTC.

The V call is TRBV7-9, the J call TRBJ2-1; no firm D call. The CDR3 length is 16 residues. The germline gives CDR1 SEHNR, CDR2 FQNEAQ (reference sequence). Trimming pared 1 base from V and 3 bases from J, leaving 13 bases between. The CDR3 here is CASSLGVMQGYNEQFF. The CDR3 nucleotides are TGTGCCAGCAGCTTAGGGGTAATGCAAGGCTACAATGAGCAGTTCTTC. Variable domain in full (rest from reference TRBV7-9 and TRBJ2-1): DTGVSQNPRHKITKRGQNVTFRCDPISEHNRLYWYRQTLGQGPEFLTYFQNEAQLEKSRLLSDRFSAERPKGSFSTLEIQRTEQGDSAMYLCASSLGVMQGYNEQFFGPGTRLTVL.

This clonotype was seen only a few times. The chain couples TRBV15 to TRBJ1-4; D perhaps matches TRBD1 (5 bases). V dropped 4 bases and J dropped 5 bases, with 14 bases sitting between them. CDR3 length equals 15 residues. Germline-derived CDR1 and CDR2 are LNHNV and YYDKDF (reference sequence). CDR3 DNA: TGTGCCACCAGCAAGGAAACGTGGGGCAATGAAAAACTGTTTTTT. Translation: CATSKETWGNEKLFF.

The chain couples TRBV12-3 or TRBV12-4 to TRBJ1-3; weak D call: TRBD1 (6 bases). The germline V and J ends were trimmed by 6 bases and 0 bases, with 15 bases remaining between them. The CDR3 is 16 residues long. The CDR3 loop reads CASRRQVLNSGNTIYF. The CDR3 DNA sequence: TGTGCCAGCAGAAGACAGGTACTTAACTCTGGAAACACCATATATTTT.

This clonotype was seen a handful of times. The J gene is TRBJ1-4, the V gene TRBV5-1; 7 bases are shared with TRBD1. With V trimmed by 3 bases and J by 8 bases, 7 bases remained unmatched. CDR1 SGHRS and CDR2 YFSETQ come from the germline V gene. The CDR3 spans 14 residues. Here the CDR3 reads CASSSEGAGEKLFF. For the CDR3, the DNA is TGCGCCAGCAGCTCAGAGGGGGCGGGAGAAAAACTGTTTTTT.

The chain combines TRBV6-2 or TRBV6-3 with TRBJ1-2, with TRBD1 as a possible D gene (5 bases). The CDR3 covers 13 residues. Deletions cut 4 bases from V and 4 bases from J, with 10 bases between. Germline CDR1 and CDR2: MNHEY and SVGEGT. Here the CDR3 reads CASSSLQGYGYTF. CDR3 DNA sequence: TGTGCCAGCAGTTCCCTTCAGGGCTATGGCTACACCTTC.

The genes are TRBV6-5 and TRBJ2-3; the D gene is possibly TRBD2 (5 bases). The CDR3 sequence is 14 residues long. The V end was cut by 2 bases, the J end by 1 base, with 7 bases between. The germline CDR1 and CDR2 sequences are MNHEY and SVGAGI. The CDR3 bases are TGTGCCAGCAGTTACCTTAGCGGCACAGATACGCAGTATTTT. This codes for CASSYLSGTDTQYF.

This clonotype was seen more than once but under ten times. The V gene is TRBV27, the J gene TRBJ2-7, with a weak D call TRBD2 (5 bases). Germline V gene data show CDR1 as MNHEY and CDR2 as SMNVEV (reference sequence). The CDR3 sequence is 15 residues long. Trimming cost V 5 bases and J 3 bases, with 17 bases left between them. Here the CDR3 DNA reads TGTGCCAGCAGTGAGGCGGAGCTACGGGACTACGAGCAGTACTTC. Residues: CASSEAELRDYEQYF.

This clonotype was detected a few times. The V and J genes are TRBV9 and TRBJ1-2, with TRBD1 matching over 9 bases. CDR3 length equals 17 residues. Germline loops: CDR1 SGDLS, CDR2 YYNGEE. Trimming took 0 bases from V and 2 from J; bases not matched to a gene: 8. CDR3 protein: CASSVDPGQGRNYGYTF. The CDR3 coding sequence is TGTGCCAGCAGCGTAGACCCCGGACAGGGGCGAAACTATGGCTACACCTTC. The whole variable domain, remainder taken from reference TRBV9 and TRBJ1-2, is DSGVTQTPKHLITATGQRVTLRCSPRSGDLSVYWYQQSLDQGLQFLIQYYNGEERAKGNILERFSAQQFPDLHSELNLSSLELGDSALYFCASSVDPGQGRNYGYTFGSGTRLTVV.

This clonotype has only a few counts. The chain recombines TRBV6-1 with TRBJ2-7, with TRBD1 matching over 8 bases. The CDR3 sequence is 14 residues long. From germline, CDR1 is MNHNS and CDR2 SASEGT. V shed 6 bases, J shed 4 bases, and the junction held 8 bases outside the gene matches. The CDR3 sequence is CASRLQGDPYEQYF. The CDR3 DNA is TGTGCCAGCAGACTACAGGGGGACCCGTACGAGCAGTACTTC.

The chain carries TRBV7-9 and TRBJ1-4, with 7 nucleotides matching TRBD1. CDR1 is SEHNR, CDR2 FQNEAQ, per germline (reference sequence). This CDR3 region has 14 residues. With 5 bases clipped from V and 5 bases from J, the junction kept 5 bases outside the gene matches. Written as DNA, the CDR3 is TGTGCCAGCAGCCGGGACAGCGAAAATGAAAAACTGTTTTTT. Its translation: CASSRDSENEKLFF. Using reference TRBV7-9 and TRBJ1-4 for the parts outside the CDR3, the full variable domain is DTGVSQNPRHKITKRGQNVTFRCDPISEHNRLYWYRQTLGQGPEFLTYFQNEAQLEKSRLLSDRFSAERPKGSFSTLEIQRTEQGDSAMYLCASSRDSENEKLFFGSGTQLSVL.

This clonotype was seen only a few times. The J gene is TRBJ2-7, the V gene TRBV13; D ambiguous. The CDR3 spans 12 residues. Germline-derived CDR1 and CDR2 are PRHDT and FYEKMQ (reference sequence). The ends were cut back, 5 bases at V and 6 bases at J, with 11 bases in the middle. The CDR3 DNA sequence: TGTGCCAGCAGCCTAAAGTCTGCCGAGCAGTACTTC. This codes for CASSLKSAEQYF.

This clonotype was seen ten or more times. This chain connects TRBV20-1 to TRBJ1-4; D may be TRBD1 (6 bases). V gave up 5 bases and J gave up 3 bases, with 10 bases separating them. The CDR3 length is 13 residues. Germline V gene sequence: CDR1 DFQATT, CDR2 SNEGSKA (reference sequence). The CDR3 DNA sequence: TGCAGTGCTGGACAGATTCCTAATGAAAAACTGTTTTTT. This translates into CSAGQIPNEKLFF.

J is TRBJ2-6 and V is TRBV19; D remains unclear. Germline V gene sequence: CDR1 LNHDA, CDR2 SQIVND (reference sequence). V lost 7 bases and J 0 bases, leaving 13 bases between the germline ends. The CDR3 runs 16 residues. This chain's CDR3 is CASTSVRSSGANVLTF. The CDR3 DNA sequence: TGTGCCAGTACTTCTGTTCGGAGCTCTGGGGCCAACGTCCTGACTTTC.

This clonotype was detected ten times or more. The J gene is TRBJ2-5, the V gene TRBV10-3, with 9 nucleotides matching TRBD1. V lost 3 bases and J lost 5; bases outside the gene matches: 7. The CDR3 is 15 amino acids. Germline CDR1 reads ENHRY; CDR2 reads SYGVKD. The CDR3 loop reads CAISDPGQGMETQYF. The CDR3 DNA sequence: TGTGCCATCAGTGATCCCGGACAGGGGATGGAGACCCAGTACTTC.

The sample holds a few counts of this clonotype. J is TRBJ2-5 and V is TRBV12-3 or TRBV12-4; D unresolved. The germline V and J ends were trimmed by 6 bases and 5 bases, with 10 bases remaining between them. This CDR3 is 12 amino acids long. The CDR3 here is CASSPTLETQYF. The DNA of the CDR3 is TGTGCCAGCAGCCCCACTTTGGAGACCCAGTACTTC.

This clonotype has a handful of counts. The CDR3 sequence is CASSFLPGASAGYTF. As DNA, the CDR3 is TGTGCCAGCAGTTTTCTCCCGGGGGCATCGGCTGGCTACACCTTC. V and J are TRBV27 and TRBJ1-2; tentative D call: TRBD1 (6 bases). Germline CDR1 is MNHEY and CDR2 is SMNVEV (reference sequence). V was cut by 3 bases and J by 7 bases, with 18 bases left in between. The CDR3 spans 15 residues.

Ten or more counts support this clonotype. The rearrangement links TRBV30 to TRBJ2-3, with D hard to call. V was cut by 3 bases and J by 4 bases, with 11 bases left in between. This CDR3 spans 13 amino acids. The germline gives CDR1 GTSNPN, CDR2 SVGIG (reference sequence). The CDR3 nucleotides read TGTGCCTGGAGCCCAGTGTGGGCAGATACGCAGTATTTT. It is translated as CAWSPVWADTQYF.

The chain recombines TRBV20-1 with TRBJ2-7, with D possibly TRBD1 on 6 matching bases. Germline CDR1 reads DFQATT; CDR2 reads SNEGSKA (reference sequence). V lost 6 bases to trimming and J lost 0 bases, with 15 bases between them. The CDR3 is made up of 14 amino acids. This CDR3 is CSAAQGSLSYEQYF. The CDR3 DNA reads TGCAGTGCAGCACAGGGCTCCCTCTCCTACGAGCAGTACTTC.

A few counts support this clonotype. The genes are TRBV5-1 and TRBJ2-5; D might be TRBD1 or TRBD2, each matching 6 bases. This CDR3 has 15 residues. V lost 0 bases and J 4 bases, leaving 13 bases between the germline ends. CDR1 and CDR2 from the germline V gene are SGHRS and YFSETQ. The CDR3 DNA sequence: TGCGCCAGCAGCTTGGGAGGGGGGAGAGGAGAGACCCAGTACTTC. Translated, it gives CASSLGGGRGETQYF.

This clonotype was picked up many times. The V and J genes are TRBV11-2 and TRBJ1-1; no clear D gene. Trimming cost V 6 bases and J 1 base, with 15 bases left between them. Germline lookup yields CDR1 SGHAT and CDR2 FQNNGV. The CDR3 spans 15 residues. This CDR3 reads CASRHIRKGNTEAFF. The CDR3 nucleotides are TGTGCCAGCAGACACATCAGGAAGGGGAACACTGAAGCTTTCTTT.

This clonotype came up many times. The rearrangement joins TRBV6-1 to TRBJ1-1, with 7 nucleotides matching TRBD1. Germline lookup yields CDR1 MNHNS and CDR2 SASEGT. With 5 bases clipped from V and 6 bases from J, the junction kept 9 bases outside the gene matches. The CDR3 covers 14 residues. For the CDR3, the DNA is TGTGCCAGCAGTCCCGGACAGGTGCACTCTGAAGCTTTCTTT. This translates into CASSPGQVHSEAFF.

This clonotype has ten or more counts. The chain employs TRBV7-8 and TRBJ1-2; tentative D call: TRBD1 (6 bases). The germline V and J ends were trimmed by 0 bases and 4 bases, with 9 bases remaining between them. Per germline, CDR1 SGHVS and CDR2 FQNEAQ. The CDR3 runs to 14 residues. This CDR3 reads CASSLAGAGYGYTF. The CDR3 DNA sequence: TGTGCCAGCAGCTTAGCGGGGGCCGGCTATGGCTACACCTTC.